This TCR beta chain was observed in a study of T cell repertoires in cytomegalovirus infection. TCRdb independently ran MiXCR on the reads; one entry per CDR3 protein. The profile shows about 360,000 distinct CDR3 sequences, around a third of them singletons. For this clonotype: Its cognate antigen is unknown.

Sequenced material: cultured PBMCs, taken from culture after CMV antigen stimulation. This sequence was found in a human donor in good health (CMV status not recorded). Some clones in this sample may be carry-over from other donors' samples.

The CDR3: CASSYLSIETQYF. CDR3 DNA: TGTGCCAGCAGCTACTTGAGTATTGAGACCCAGTACTTC. This sequence joins TRBV7-9 and TRBJ2-5; D ambiguous. Germline V gene sequence: CDR1 SEHNR, CDR2 FQNEAQ (reference sequence). The germline V and J ends were trimmed by 4 bases and 5 bases, with 11 bases remaining between them. There are 13 residues in the CDR3. The full variable domain, in which reference TRBV7-9 and TRBJ2-5 provide the parts outside the CDR3, is DTGVSQNPRHKITKRGQNVTFRCDPISEHNRLYWYRQTLGQGPEFLTYFQNEAQLEKSRLLSDRFSAERPKGSFSTLEIQRTEQGDSAMYLCASSYLSIETQYFGPGTRLLVL.